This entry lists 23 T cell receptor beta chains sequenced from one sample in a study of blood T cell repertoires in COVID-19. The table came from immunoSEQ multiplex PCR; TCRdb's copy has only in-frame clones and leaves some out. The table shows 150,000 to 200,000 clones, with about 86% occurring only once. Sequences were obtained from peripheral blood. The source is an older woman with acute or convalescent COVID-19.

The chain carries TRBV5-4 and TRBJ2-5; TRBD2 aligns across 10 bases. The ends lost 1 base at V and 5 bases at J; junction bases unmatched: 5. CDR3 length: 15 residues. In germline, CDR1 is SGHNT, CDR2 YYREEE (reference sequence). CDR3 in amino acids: CASSLSLAGSETQYF. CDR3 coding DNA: TGTGCCAGCAGCTTGTCACTAGCGGGAAGTGAGACCCAGTACTTC.

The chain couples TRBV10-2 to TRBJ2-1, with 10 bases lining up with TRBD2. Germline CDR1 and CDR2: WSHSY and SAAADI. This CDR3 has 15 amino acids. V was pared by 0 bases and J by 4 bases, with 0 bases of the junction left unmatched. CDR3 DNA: TGCGCCAGCAGTGAGTCTAGCGGGGGGTACAATGAGCAGTTCTTC. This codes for CASSESSGGYNEQFF.

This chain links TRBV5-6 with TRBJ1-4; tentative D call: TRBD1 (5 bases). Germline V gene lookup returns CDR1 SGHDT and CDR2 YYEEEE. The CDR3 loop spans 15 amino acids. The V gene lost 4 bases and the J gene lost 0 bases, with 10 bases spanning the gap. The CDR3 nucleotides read TGTGCCAGCAGCGGGACGGGAGCAACTAATGAAAAACTGTTTTTT. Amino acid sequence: CASSGTGATNEKLFF.

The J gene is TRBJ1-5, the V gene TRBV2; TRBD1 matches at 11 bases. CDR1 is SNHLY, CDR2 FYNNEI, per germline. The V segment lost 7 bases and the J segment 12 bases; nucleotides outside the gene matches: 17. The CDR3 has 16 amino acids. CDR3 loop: CASNRRGQGEASYQHF. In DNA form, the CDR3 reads TGTGCCAGCAATAGAAGGGGACAGGGGGAGGCCAGTTACCAGCATTTT.

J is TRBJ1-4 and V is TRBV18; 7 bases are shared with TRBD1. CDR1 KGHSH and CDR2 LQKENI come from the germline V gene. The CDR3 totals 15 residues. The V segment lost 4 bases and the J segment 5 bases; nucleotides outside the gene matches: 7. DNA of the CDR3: TGTGCCAGCTCACTACGACAGGGTCCGAATGAAAAACTGTTTTTT. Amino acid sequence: CASSLRQGPNEKLFF. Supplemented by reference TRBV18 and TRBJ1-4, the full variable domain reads NAGVMQNPRHLVRRRGQEARLRCSPMKGHSHVYWYRQLPEEGLKFMVYLQKENIIDESGMPKERFSAEFPKEGPSILRIQQVVRGDSAAYFCASSLRQGPNEKLFFGSGTQLSVL.

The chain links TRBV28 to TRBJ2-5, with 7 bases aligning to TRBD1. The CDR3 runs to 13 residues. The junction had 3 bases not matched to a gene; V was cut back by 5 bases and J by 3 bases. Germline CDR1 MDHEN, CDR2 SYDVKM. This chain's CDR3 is CASSAGTEETQYF. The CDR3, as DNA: TGTGCCAGCAGTGCAGGGACAGAAGAGACCCAGTACTTC. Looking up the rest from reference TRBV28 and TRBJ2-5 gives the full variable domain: DVKVTQSSRYLVKRTGEKVFLECVQDMDHENMFWYRQDPGLGLRLIYFSYDVKMKEKGDIPEGYSVSREKKERFSLILESASTNQTSMYLCASSAGTEETQYFGPGTRLLVL.

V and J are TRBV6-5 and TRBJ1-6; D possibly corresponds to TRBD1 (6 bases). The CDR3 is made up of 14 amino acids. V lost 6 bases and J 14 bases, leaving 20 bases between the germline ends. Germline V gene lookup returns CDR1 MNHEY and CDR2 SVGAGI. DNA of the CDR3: TGTGCCAGCAGACGGACCGAAAGTGGGGGCTCCCTCCACTTT. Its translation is CASRRTESGGSLHF.

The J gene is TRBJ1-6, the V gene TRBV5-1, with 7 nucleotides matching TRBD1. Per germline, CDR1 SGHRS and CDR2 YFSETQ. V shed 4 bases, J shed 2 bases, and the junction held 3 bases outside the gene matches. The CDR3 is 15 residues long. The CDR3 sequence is CASSLGQTYNSPLHF. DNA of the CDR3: TGCGCCAGCAGCCTGGGACAGACCTATAATTCACCCCTCCACTTT.

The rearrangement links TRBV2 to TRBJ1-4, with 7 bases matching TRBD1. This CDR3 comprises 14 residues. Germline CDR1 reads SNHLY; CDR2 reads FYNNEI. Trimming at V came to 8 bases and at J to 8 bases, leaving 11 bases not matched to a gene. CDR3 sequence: CASVGKGAQEKLFF. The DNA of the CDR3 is TGTGCCAGCGTCGGAAAGGGGGCCCAGGAAAAACTGTTTTTT.

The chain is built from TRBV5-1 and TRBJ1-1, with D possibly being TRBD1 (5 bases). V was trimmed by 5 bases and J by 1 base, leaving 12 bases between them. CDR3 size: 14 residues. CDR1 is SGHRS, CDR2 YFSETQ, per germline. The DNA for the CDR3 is TGCGCCAGCAGGCGGGGACGGCAGAACACTGAAGCTTTCTTT. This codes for CASRRGRQNTEAFF.

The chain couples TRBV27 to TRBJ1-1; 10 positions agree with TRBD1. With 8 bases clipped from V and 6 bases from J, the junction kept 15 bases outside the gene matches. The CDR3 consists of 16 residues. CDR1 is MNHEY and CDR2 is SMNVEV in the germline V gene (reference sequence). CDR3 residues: CASPRQGALGGSEAFF. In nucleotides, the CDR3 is TGTGCCAGCCCAAGACAGGGGGCACTCGGGGGATCTGAAGCTTTCTTT.

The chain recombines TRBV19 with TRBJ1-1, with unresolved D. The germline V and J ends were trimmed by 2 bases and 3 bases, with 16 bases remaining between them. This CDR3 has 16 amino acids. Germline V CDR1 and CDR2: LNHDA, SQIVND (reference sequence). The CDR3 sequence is CASSILRAEGDTEAFF. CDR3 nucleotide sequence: TGTGCCAGTAGTATACTCCGGGCGGAGGGTGACACTGAAGCTTTCTTT.

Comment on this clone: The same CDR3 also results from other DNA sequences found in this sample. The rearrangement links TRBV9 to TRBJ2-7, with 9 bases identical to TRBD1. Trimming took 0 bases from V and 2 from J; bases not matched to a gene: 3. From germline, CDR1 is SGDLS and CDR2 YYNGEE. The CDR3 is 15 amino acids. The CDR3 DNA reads TGTGCCAGCAGCGTAGGAGGGACAGGGACCTACGAGCAGTACTTC. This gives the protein CASSVGGTGTYEQYF.

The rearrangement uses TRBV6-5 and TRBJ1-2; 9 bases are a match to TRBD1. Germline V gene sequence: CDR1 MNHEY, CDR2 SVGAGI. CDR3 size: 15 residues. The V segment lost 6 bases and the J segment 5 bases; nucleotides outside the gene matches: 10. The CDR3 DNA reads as TGTGCCAGCAGCTCACAGGGGGCTAGGATTTATGGCTACACCTTC. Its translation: CASSSQGARIYGYTF.

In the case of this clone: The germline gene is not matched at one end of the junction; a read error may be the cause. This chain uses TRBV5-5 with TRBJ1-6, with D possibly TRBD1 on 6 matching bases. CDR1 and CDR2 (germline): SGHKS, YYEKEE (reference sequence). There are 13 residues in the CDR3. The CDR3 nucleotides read TGTGCCAGCAGCTTGGACACCGGACAGCAAATCCTCTTT. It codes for CASSLDTGQQILF.

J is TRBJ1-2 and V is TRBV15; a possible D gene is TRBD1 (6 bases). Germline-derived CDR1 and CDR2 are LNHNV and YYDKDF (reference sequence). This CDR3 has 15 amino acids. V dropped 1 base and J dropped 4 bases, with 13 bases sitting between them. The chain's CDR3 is CATSRGGTGSYGYTF. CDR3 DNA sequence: TGTGCCACCAGCAGAGGGGGTACAGGGTCCTATGGCTACACCTTC.

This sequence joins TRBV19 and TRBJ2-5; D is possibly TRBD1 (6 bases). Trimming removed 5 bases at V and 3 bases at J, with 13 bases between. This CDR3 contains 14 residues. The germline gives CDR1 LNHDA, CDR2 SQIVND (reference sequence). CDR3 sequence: CASSPLQGKETQYF. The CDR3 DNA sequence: TGTGCCAGTAGTCCCTTACAGGGTAAAGAGACCCAGTACTTC.

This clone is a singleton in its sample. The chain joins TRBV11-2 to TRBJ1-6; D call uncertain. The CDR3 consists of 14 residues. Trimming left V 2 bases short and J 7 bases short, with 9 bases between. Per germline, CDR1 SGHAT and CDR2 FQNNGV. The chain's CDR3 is CASSLRVQNSPLHF. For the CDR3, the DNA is TGTGCCAGCAGCTTACGGGTGCAGAATTCACCCCTCCACTTT.

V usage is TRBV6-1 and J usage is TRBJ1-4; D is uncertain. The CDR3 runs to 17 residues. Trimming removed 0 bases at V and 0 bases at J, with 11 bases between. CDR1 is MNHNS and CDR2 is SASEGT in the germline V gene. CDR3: CASSEARSLSTNEKLFF. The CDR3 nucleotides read TGTGCCAGCAGTGAAGCTCGTTCACTATCAACTAATGAAAAACTGTTTTTT.

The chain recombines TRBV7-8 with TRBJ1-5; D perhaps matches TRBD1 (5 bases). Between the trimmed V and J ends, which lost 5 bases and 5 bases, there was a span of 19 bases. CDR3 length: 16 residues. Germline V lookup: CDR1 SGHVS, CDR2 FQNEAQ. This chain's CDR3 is CASSPKRREGDQPQHF. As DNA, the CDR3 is TGTGCCAGCAGCCCCAAGAGGAGGGAAGGGGATCAGCCCCAGCATTTT.

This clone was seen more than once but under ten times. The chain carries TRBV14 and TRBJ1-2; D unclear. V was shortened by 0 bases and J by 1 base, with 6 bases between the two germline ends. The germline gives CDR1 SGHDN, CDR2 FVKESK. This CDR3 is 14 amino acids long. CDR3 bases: TGTGCCAGCAGCCAAGACGGTAATAACTATGGCTACACCTTC. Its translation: CASSQDGNNYGYTF.

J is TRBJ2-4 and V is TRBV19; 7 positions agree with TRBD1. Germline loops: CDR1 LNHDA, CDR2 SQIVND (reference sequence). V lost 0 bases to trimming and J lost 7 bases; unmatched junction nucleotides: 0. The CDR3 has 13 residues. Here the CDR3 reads CASSIDRGNIQYF. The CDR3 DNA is TGTGCCAGTAGTATAGACAGGGGGAACATTCAGTACTTC.

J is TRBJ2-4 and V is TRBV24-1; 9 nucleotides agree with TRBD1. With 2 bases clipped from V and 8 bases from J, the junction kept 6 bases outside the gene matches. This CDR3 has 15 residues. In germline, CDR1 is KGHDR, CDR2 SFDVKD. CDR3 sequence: CATSDSGTGTDIQYF. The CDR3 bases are TGTGCCACCAGTGATTCGGGGACAGGGACGGACATTCAGTACTTC.